This TCR beta chain derives from a study of blood T cell repertoires in COVID-19. Study details: Sites in the United States, Italy and Spain provided acute and convalescent COVID-19 samples. The cDNA or gDNA used as material had been derived from T cells, B-cell-depleted T cells, or PBMCs.

Seattle enrolled patients during active infection and tracked them longitudinally. The authors' processing: Estimation of nucleated cell counts was performed using reference gene primer amplification. Only in-frame clones appear in the TCRdb table, and some are missing; sequencing was by immunoSEQ multiplex PCR. That table is the source of V, J and clone size, and D and trimming were worked out from the DNA. Altogether about 390,000 clones are present, 80% to 90% being singletons, with the ten largest covering about 2.3%. The CDR3 sequence is 15 residues long. J gave up 6 bases and V 3 bases, and 5 bases lay outside the gene matches. From germline, CDR1 is KGHSH and CDR2 LQKENI.

The genes are TRBV18 and TRBJ1-5, with 10 bases lining up with TRBD1. Specimen: peripheral blood. This clonotype was sampled from a woman in her fifties or sixties with COVID-19, enrolled during active disease. CDR3 bases: TGTGCCAGCTCACCGGGGACAGGGGACATTCAGCCCCAGCATTTT. As protein: CASSPGTGDIQPQHF.